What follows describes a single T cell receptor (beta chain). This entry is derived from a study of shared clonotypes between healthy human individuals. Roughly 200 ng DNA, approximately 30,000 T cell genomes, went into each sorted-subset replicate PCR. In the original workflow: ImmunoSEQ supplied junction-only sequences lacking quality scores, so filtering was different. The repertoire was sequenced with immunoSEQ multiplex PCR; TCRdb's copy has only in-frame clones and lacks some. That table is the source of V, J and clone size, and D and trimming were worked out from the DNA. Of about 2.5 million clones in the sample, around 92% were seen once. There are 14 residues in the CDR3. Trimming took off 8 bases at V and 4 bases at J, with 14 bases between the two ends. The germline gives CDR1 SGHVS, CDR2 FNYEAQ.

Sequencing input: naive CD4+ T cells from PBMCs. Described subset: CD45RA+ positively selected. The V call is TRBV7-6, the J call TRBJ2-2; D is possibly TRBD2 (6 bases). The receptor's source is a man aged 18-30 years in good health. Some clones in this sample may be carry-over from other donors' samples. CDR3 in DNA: TGTGCCAGCCAATATGGGGGACTCACCGGGGAGCTGTTTTTT. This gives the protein CASQYGGLTGELFF. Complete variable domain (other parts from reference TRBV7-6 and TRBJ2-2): GAGVSQSPRYKVTKRGQDVALRCDPISGHVSLYWYRQALGQGPEFLTYFNYEAQQDKSGLPNDRFSAERPEGSISTLTIQRTEQRDSAMYRCASQYGGLTGELFFGEGSRLTVL.